This T cell receptor (beta chain) was recorded in a study of CD8 T cells in ankylosing spondylitis. This clonotype has ten or more counts. Its target is unknown. The CDR3 is 13 amino acids. Trimming removed 3 bases at V and 3 bases at J, with 10 bases between. Germline CDR1 SGHRS, CDR2 YFSETQ. Study-wide points: In peripheral blood, disease-linked CD8+ clones occurred at relatively low frequencies. Several highly homologous variants made up a TCR beta motif, and this motif appeared characteristic of ankylosing spondylitis blood.

A quantitative 5'-RACE method, one with molecular barcodes, was used to make TCR beta libraries. TCRdb processed the 5' RACE reads anew with MiXCR; each CDR3 protein has one entry. The sample lists about 500,000 distinct CDR3 sequences; less than 6% were seen once. This sequence was found in a male donor with ankylosing spondylitis. V gene TRBV5-1 combines with J gene TRBJ2-7, with a possible D match to TRBD2 (5 bases). Sequencing was performed on blood, either unsorted or a sorted T cell fraction (not recorded which). CDR3 region: CASSSSGLYEQYF. CDR3 nucleotide sequence: TGCGCCAGCAGCTCCTCAGGACTCTACGAGCAGTACTTC.